One sample yielded the 21 T cell receptor beta chains listed below, sequenced in a study of human T cells and chemical hapten exposure. TCRdb reprocessed the RACE reads with MiXCR, giving one entry per CDR3 protein. The sample has about 300,000 distinct CDR3 sequences, around 5.5% seen once. Indicated time point: pre-sensitization, week 0. As for treatment: therapeutic diphenylcyclopropenone sensitization with weekly scalp DPC. The input for sequencing was whole blood, taken in connection with sensitization to the hapten diphenylcyclopropenone (DPC). The receptors were sampled from a woman in her late teens or twenties with alopecia areata. Some clones in this sample may be carry-over from other donors' samples.

The chain has TRBV7-2 and TRBJ2-2; D not resolved. V was trimmed by 1 base and J by 3 bases, leaving 9 bases between them. The CDR3 sequence is 15 residues long. CDR1 and CDR2 from the germline V gene are SGHTA and FQGNSA. CDR3 amino acids: CASSLVGPDTGELFF. Here the CDR3 DNA reads TGTGCCAGCAGCTTAGTTGGTCCGGACACCGGGGAGCTGTTTTTT. Filled out from reference TRBV7-2 and TRBJ2-2, the complete variable domain reads GAGVSQSPSNKVTEKGKDVELRCDPISGHTALYWYRQSLGQGLEFLIYFQGNSAPDKSGLPSDRFSAERTGGSVSTLTIQRTQQEDSAVYLCASSLVGPDTGELFFGEGSRLTVL.

This clonotype appeared a few times. The chain is built from TRBV10-3 and TRBJ1-4; the D gene is possibly TRBD1 (6 bases). CDR1 and CDR2 from the germline V gene are ENHRY and SYGVKD. The CDR3 is made up of 13 amino acids. The V end lost 3 bases, the J end lost 4 bases, and 6 bases lay between the germline ends. The CDR3: CAISEQGNEKLFF. CDR3 nucleotide sequence: TGTGCCATCAGTGAACAGGGTAATGAAAAACTGTTTTTT.

This clonotype was picked up many times. The chain carries TRBV6-5 and TRBJ1-5; D may be TRBD1 (6 bases). The CDR3 runs to 13 residues. Germline assignment: CDR1 MNHEY and CDR2 SVGAGI. Trimming removed 8 bases at V and 3 bases at J, with 11 bases between. CDR3 protein: CASQGYDNQPQHF. The CDR3, as DNA: TGTGCCAGCCAGGGGTACGACAATCAGCCCCAGCATTTT.

In its sample, this clonotype was seen many times. V is TRBV7-9 and J is TRBJ2-1; 15 bases are shared with TRBD2. Germline values: CDR1 SEHNR, CDR2 FQNEAQ (reference sequence). The V gene end was trimmed by 5 bases and the J gene end by 6 bases; junction bases not matched to a gene: 17. The CDR3 has 20 amino acids. This CDR3 reads CASSPPFGTSGGKNGNEQFF. The DNA of the CDR3 is TGTGCCAGCAGCCCACCGTTTGGGACTAGCGGGGGGAAGAACGGCAATGAGCAGTTCTTC.

Many counts were recorded for this clonotype. The rearrangement joins TRBV20-1 to TRBJ2-3, with a weak D call TRBD2 (5 bases). The CDR3 length is 13 residues. V shed 1 base and J shed 1 base, with 6 bases lying between them. Germline lookup yields CDR1 DFQATT and CDR2 SNEGSKA (reference sequence). DNA of the CDR3: TGCAGTGCTAGAGTGCGGGGCACAGATACGCAGTATTTT. Amino acids: CSARVRGTDTQYF.

This clonotype was detected ten times or more. One junction end disagrees with the germline gene, perhaps due to a read error. V usage is TRBV7-7 and J usage is TRBJ2-2, with D maybe TRBD1 (6 bases). CDR1 is SSHAT and CDR2 is FNYEAQ in the germline V gene (reference sequence). The CDR3 contains 15 residues. The CDR3 region has the DNA TGTGCTAGCAGCTTACCGGACAGAAACACCGGGGAGCTGTTTTTT. Its translation: CASSLPDRNTGELFF.

This sequence joins TRBV25-1 and TRBJ1-6, with D perhaps matching TRBD1 (5 bases). The CDR3 spans 11 residues. Trimming pared 6 bases from V and 8 bases from J, leaving 5 bases between. The germline V gene encodes CDR1 MGHDK and CDR2 SYGVNS. The CDR3 spells CASRGDSPLHF. DNA of the CDR3: TGTGCCAGCAGGGGGGATTCACCCCTCCACTTT.

This clonotype has a count of ten or more. The chain employs TRBV25-1 and TRBJ2-3; possibly TRBD1 for D (6 bases). The CDR3 length is 14 residues. Germline CDR1 is MGHDK and CDR2 is SYGVNS. Trimming took 7 bases from V and 3 from J, leaving 14 bases between them. CDR3 in amino acids: CASIRGAGTDTQYF. For the CDR3, the DNA is TGTGCCAGCATCAGGGGTGCCGGGACAGATACGCAGTATTTT.

The rearrangement joins TRBV29-1 to TRBJ1-1; a possible D gene is TRBD1 (5 bases). The CDR3 is 14 residues long. Looked up from germline, CDR1 is SQVTM and CDR2 is ANQGSEA. Trimming removed 4 bases from V and 4 bases from J, with 16 bases in between. The CDR3 DNA reads as TGCAGCGTTGTTATAGGGACTTTTCCCACTGAAGCTTTCTTT. Encoded protein: CSVVIGTFPTEAFF.

This clonotype was picked up many times. The rearrangement links TRBV4-3 to TRBJ2-3; D uncertain. This CDR3 is 15 amino acids long. Germline values: CDR1 LGHNA, CDR2 YSLEER. V was shortened by 0 bases and J by 2 bases, with 9 bases between the two germline ends. The CDR3 protein is CASSQDKGSTDTQYF. The CDR3 region has the DNA TGCGCCAGCAGCCAAGATAAGGGATCCACAGATACGCAGTATTTT.

This clonotype was seen a handful of times. The rearrangement uses TRBV5-4 and TRBJ2-1; no reliable D call. Germline V CDR1 and CDR2: SGHNT, YYREEE (reference sequence). The length of the CDR3 is 15 residues. The V and J ends lost 2 bases and 0 bases respectively, with 9 bases between them. The CDR3 is CASSFRASSYNEQFF. The CDR3 DNA is TGTGCCAGCAGCTTTCGGGCGAGCTCCTACAATGAGCAGTTCTTC.

This clonotype was seen repeatedly, ten times or more. The genes are TRBV18 and TRBJ2-5; a weak D match, TRBD1 (5 bases). The germline V gene has CDR1 KGHSH and CDR2 LQKENI. V dropped 8 bases and J dropped 2 bases, with 15 bases sitting between them. The length of the CDR3 is 14 residues. The CDR3: CASRSLAGQETQYF. The CDR3 DNA follows: TGTGCCAGCCGTTCCCTGGCAGGGCAAGAGACCCAGTACTTC.

A few counts support this clonotype. The rearrangement joins TRBV12-3 or TRBV12-4 to TRBJ2-3, with 10 bases matching TRBD2. V lost 11 bases, J lost 2 bases, and 7 bases stayed unmatched. This CDR3 has 14 amino acids. The CDR3 loop reads CACQRGGHTDTQYF. CDR3 nucleotide sequence: TGTGCCTGCCAGCGGGGGGGACACACAGATACGCAGTATTTT.

This clonotype has just a few counts. This chain uses TRBV10-3 with TRBJ2-5; D may be TRBD1 (6 bases). Looked up from germline, CDR1 is ENHRY and CDR2 is SYGVKD. V was shortened by 2 bases and J by 5 bases, with 12 bases between the two germline ends. The CDR3 runs 14 residues. The CDR3 here is CAISEGRGRETQYF. CDR3 nucleotide sequence: TGTGCCATCAGTGAGGGCAGGGGTCGTGAGACCCAGTACTTC.

The gene calls are TRBV7-9 and TRBJ1-4; 10 bases are a match to TRBD1. The V and J ends lost 6 bases and 7 bases, in that order; junction bases with no gene match: 14. In germline, CDR1 is SEHNR, CDR2 FQNEAQ (reference sequence). The CDR3 consists of 17 residues. The CDR3 reads CASRAFTDRDRGEKLFF. The CDR3 coding sequence is TGTGCCAGCAGAGCCTTTACCGACCGGGACAGGGGTGAAAAACTGTTTTTT.

The table lists this clonotype with a few counts. The rearrangement links TRBV6-1 to TRBJ2-7; possibly TRBD1 for D (5 bases). Looked up from germline, CDR1 is MNHNS and CDR2 is SASEGT. The CDR3 is 13 residues long. V was cut by 4 bases and J by 2 bases, with 9 bases left in between. CDR3 coding DNA: TGTGCCAGCAGTGCCCGGACACCCTACGAGCAGTACTTC. Residues: CASSARTPYEQYF.

This clonotype has a count of ten or more. The genes are TRBV3-1 and TRBJ1-1; 10 bases are shared with TRBD1. With V trimmed by 4 bases and J by 5 bases, 4 bases remained unmatched. The CDR3 has 14 residues. Germline V gene sequence: CDR1 LGHDT, CDR2 YNNKEL (reference sequence). In nucleotides, the CDR3 is TGTGCCAGCAGCCGACAGGGGGCTGGAACTGAAGCTTTCTTT. As protein: CASSRQGAGTEAFF.

This clonotype showed up many times. The V gene is TRBV29-1, the J gene TRBJ2-4; tentative D call: TRBD2 (6 bases). Trimming left V 3 bases short and J 3 bases short, with 12 bases between. The germline V gene encodes CDR1 SQVTM and CDR2 ANQGSEA. The CDR3 spans 14 residues. The CDR3 DNA reads as TGCAGCGTTGATGACTCCGGGGGCAAAAACATTCAGTACTTC. It specifies CSVDDSGGKNIQYF.

This clonotype was picked up many times. The chain's CDR3 is CASSLTEEDIRQPQHF. The CDR3 nucleotides read TGTGCCAGCAGCTTAACAGAAGAGGATATCCGACAGCCCCAGCATTTT. This sequence joins TRBV7-9 and TRBJ1-5; no firm D call. Germline assignment: CDR1 SEHNR and CDR2 FQNEAQ (reference sequence). This CDR3 spans 16 amino acids. Trimming pared 2 bases from V and 7 bases from J, leaving 18 bases between. Using reference TRBV7-9 and TRBJ1-5 for the parts outside the CDR3, the full variable domain is DTGVSQNPRHKITKRGQNVTFRCDPISEHNRLYWYRQTLGQGPEFLTYFQNEAQLEKSRLLSDRFSAERPKGSFSTLEIQRTEQGDSAMYLCASSLTEEDIRQPQHFGDGTRLSIL.

Many counts were recorded for this clonotype. This chain uses TRBV7-9 with TRBJ1-1; D may be TRBD1 (5 bases). The CDR3 has 13 amino acids. V was trimmed by 3 bases and J by 5 bases, leaving 10 bases between them. CDR1 SEHNR and CDR2 FQNEAQ come from the germline V gene (reference sequence). The CDR3 loop is CASSLLQGTEAFF. CDR3 sequence (DNA): TGTGCCAGCAGCTTGCTCCAGGGAACTGAAGCTTTCTTT.

The chain links TRBV20-1 to TRBJ1-2; no clear D gene. The CDR3 is 14 amino acids. Germline values: CDR1 DFQATT, CDR2 SNEGSKA (reference sequence). The V and J ends lost 3 bases and 6 bases respectively, with 17 bases between them. The CDR3 here is CSASIPGSTDGYTF. In nucleotides, the CDR3 is TGCAGTGCTAGCATCCCGGGCTCCACGGATGGCTACACCTTC.